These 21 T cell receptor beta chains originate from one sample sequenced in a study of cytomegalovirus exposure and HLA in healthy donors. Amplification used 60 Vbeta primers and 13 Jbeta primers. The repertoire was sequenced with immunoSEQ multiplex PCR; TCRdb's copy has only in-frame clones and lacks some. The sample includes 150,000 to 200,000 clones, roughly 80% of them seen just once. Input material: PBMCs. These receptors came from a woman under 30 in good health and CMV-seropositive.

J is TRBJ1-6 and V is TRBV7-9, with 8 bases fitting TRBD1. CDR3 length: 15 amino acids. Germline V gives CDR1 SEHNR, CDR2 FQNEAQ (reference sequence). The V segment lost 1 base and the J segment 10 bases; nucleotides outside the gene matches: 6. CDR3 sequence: CASSLGGQGGSPLHF. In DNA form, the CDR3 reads TGTGCCAGCAGCTTAGGAGGACAGGGTGGGTCACCCCTCCACTTT.

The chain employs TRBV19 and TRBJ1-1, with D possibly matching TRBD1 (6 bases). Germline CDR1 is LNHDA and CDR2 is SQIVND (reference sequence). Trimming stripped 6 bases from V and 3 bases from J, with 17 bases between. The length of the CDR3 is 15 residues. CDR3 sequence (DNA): TGTGCCAGTAGCAGACAGGACACCGTTTACACTGAAGCTTTCTTT. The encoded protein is CASSRQDTVYTEAFF. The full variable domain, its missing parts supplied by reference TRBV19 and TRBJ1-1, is DGGITQSPKYLFRKEGQNVTLSCEQNLNHDAMYWYRQDPGQGLRLIYYSQIVNDFQKGDIAEGYSVSREKKESFPLTVTSAQKNPTAFYLCASSRQDTVYTEAFFGQGTRLTVV.

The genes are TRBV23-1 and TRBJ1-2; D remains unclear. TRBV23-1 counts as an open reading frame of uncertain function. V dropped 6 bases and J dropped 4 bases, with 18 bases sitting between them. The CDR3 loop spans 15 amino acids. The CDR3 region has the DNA TGCGCCAGCAGCCCCCCCGCGGGCAGAATCTATGGCTACACCTTC. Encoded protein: CASSPPAGRIYGYTF.

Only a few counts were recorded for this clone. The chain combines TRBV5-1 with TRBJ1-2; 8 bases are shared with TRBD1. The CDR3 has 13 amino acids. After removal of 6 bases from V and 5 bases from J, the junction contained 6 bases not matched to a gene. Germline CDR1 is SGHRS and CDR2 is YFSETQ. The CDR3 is CASTGQGAYGYTF. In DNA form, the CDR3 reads TGCGCCAGCACCGGGCAGGGGGCTTATGGCTACACCTTC.

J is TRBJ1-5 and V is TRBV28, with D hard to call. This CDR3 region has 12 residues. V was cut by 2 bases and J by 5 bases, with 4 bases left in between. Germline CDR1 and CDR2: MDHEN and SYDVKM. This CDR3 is CASSLTYQPQHF. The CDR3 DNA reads TGTGCCAGCAGTTTAACATATCAGCCCCAGCATTTT.

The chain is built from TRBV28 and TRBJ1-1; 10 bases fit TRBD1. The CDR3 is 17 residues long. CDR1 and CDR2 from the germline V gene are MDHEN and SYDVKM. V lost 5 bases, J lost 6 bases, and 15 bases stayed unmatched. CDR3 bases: TGTGCCAGCAGTAACCGGGACAGGGGCGAAAGGGAGGCTGAAGCTTTCTTT. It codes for CASSNRDRGEREAEAFF.

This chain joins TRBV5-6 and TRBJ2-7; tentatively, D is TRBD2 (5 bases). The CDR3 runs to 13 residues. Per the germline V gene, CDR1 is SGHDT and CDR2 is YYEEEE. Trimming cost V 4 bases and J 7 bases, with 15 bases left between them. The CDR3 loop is CASSPEAFREQYF. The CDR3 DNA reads TGTGCCAGCAGCCCGGAGGCGTTCCGAGAGCAGTACTTC.

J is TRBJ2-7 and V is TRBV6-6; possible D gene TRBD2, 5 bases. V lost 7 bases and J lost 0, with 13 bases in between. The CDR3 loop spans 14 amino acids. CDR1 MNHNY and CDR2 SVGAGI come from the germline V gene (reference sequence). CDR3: CASNPEGSSYEQYF. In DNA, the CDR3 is TGTGCCAGCAACCCTGAGGGTAGCTCCTACGAGCAGTACTTC.

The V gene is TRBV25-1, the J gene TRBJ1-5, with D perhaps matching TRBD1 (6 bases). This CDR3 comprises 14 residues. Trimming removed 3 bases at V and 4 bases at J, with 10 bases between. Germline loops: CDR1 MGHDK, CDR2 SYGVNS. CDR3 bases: TGTGCCAGCAGTGATGGGGGCACTAATCAGCCCCAGCATTTT. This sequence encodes CASSDGGTNQPQHF.

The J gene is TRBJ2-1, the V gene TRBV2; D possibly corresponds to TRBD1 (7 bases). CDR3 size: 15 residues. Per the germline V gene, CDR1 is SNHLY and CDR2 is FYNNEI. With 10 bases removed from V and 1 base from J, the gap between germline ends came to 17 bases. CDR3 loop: CAMAGQLRSYNEQFF. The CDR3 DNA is TGTGCCATGGCGGGACAGCTAAGGTCCTACAATGAGCAGTTCTTC.

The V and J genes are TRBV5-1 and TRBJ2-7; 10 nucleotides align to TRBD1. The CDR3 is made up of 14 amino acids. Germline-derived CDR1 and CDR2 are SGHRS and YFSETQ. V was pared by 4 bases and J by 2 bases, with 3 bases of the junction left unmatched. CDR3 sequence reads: CASSIGTGAYEQYF. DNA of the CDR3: TGCGCCAGCAGCATCGGGACAGGGGCCTACGAGCAGTACTTC.

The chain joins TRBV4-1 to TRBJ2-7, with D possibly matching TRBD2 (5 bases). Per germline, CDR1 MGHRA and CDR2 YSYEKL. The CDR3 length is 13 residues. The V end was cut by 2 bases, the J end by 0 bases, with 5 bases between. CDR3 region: CASSQRGSYEQYF. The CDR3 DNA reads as TGCGCCAGCAGCCAACGGGGCTCCTACGAGCAGTACTTC.

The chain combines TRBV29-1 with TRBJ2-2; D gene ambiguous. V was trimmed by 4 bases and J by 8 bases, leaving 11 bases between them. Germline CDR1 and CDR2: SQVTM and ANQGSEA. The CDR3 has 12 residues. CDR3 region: CSVVGERGELFF. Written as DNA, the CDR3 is TGCAGCGTTGTGGGTGAGAGGGGGGAGCTGTTTTTT.

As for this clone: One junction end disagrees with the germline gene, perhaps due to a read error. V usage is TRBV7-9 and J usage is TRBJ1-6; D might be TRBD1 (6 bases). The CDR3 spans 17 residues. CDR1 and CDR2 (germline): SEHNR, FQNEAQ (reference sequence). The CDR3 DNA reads TGTTCCAGCAGCTCCGTAGGGGGACGGCGGGATAATTCACCCCTCCACTTT. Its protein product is CSSSSVGGRRDNSPLHF.

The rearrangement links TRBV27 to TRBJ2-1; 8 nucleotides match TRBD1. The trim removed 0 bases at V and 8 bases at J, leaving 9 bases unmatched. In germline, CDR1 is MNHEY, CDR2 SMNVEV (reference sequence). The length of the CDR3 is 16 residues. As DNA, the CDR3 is TGTGCCAGCAGTTTATCTCCAGGGGGCTCGGGAGATGAGCAGTTCTTC. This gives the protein CASSLSPGGSGDEQFF.

DNA for the CDR3: TGTGCCAGCAGCCCCCACCCGGGACAGGGATACAATGAGCAGTTCTTC. Residues: CASSPHPGQGYNEQFF. The V gene is TRBV7-3, the J gene TRBJ2-1, with 9 bases lining up with TRBD1. The CDR3 is 16 amino acids. The V gene's germline CDR1 is SGHTA and CDR2 FQGTGA. Trimming cost V 5 bases and J 4 bases; bases outside gene matches: 9.

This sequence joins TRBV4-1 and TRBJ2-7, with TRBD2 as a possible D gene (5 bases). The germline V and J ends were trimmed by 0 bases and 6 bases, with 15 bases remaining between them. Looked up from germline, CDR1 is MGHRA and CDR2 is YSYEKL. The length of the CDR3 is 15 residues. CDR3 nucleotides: TGCGCCAGCAGCCAAGACGGGGAATACCCTCGCGAGCAGTACTTC. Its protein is CASSQDGEYPREQYF.

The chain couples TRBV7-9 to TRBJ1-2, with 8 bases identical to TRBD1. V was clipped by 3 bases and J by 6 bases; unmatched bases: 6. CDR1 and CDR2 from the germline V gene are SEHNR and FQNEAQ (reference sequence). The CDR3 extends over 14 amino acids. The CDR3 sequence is CASSFGQGANGYTF. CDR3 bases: TGTGCCAGCAGCTTCGGGCAGGGGGCCAATGGCTACACCTTC. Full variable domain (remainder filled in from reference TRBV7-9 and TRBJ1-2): DTGVSQNPRHKITKRGQNVTFRCDPISEHNRLYWYRQTLGQGPEFLTYFQNEAQLEKSRLLSDRFSAERPKGSFSTLEIQRTEQGDSAMYLCASSFGQGANGYTFGSGTRLTVV.

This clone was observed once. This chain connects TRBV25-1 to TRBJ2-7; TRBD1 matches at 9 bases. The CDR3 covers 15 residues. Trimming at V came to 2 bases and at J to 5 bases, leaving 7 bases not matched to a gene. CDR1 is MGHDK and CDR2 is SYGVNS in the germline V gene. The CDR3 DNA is TGTGCCAGCAGTGAAGGGGGGACAGGGCTTGACGAGCAGTACTTC. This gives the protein CASSEGGTGLDEQYF.

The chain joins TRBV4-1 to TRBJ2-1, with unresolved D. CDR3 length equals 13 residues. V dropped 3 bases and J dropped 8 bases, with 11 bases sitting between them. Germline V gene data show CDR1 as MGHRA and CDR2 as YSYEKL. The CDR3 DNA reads TGCGCCAGCAGCCAGTTACTCCTTGATGAGCAGTTCTTC. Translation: CASSQLLLDEQFF.

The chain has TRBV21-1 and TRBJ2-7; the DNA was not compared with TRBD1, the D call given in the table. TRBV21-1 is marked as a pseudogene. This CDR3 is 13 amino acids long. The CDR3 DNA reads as TGTGCCAGAACCCGACAGGGGCCCTACGAGCAGTACTTC. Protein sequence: CARTRQGPYEQYF.